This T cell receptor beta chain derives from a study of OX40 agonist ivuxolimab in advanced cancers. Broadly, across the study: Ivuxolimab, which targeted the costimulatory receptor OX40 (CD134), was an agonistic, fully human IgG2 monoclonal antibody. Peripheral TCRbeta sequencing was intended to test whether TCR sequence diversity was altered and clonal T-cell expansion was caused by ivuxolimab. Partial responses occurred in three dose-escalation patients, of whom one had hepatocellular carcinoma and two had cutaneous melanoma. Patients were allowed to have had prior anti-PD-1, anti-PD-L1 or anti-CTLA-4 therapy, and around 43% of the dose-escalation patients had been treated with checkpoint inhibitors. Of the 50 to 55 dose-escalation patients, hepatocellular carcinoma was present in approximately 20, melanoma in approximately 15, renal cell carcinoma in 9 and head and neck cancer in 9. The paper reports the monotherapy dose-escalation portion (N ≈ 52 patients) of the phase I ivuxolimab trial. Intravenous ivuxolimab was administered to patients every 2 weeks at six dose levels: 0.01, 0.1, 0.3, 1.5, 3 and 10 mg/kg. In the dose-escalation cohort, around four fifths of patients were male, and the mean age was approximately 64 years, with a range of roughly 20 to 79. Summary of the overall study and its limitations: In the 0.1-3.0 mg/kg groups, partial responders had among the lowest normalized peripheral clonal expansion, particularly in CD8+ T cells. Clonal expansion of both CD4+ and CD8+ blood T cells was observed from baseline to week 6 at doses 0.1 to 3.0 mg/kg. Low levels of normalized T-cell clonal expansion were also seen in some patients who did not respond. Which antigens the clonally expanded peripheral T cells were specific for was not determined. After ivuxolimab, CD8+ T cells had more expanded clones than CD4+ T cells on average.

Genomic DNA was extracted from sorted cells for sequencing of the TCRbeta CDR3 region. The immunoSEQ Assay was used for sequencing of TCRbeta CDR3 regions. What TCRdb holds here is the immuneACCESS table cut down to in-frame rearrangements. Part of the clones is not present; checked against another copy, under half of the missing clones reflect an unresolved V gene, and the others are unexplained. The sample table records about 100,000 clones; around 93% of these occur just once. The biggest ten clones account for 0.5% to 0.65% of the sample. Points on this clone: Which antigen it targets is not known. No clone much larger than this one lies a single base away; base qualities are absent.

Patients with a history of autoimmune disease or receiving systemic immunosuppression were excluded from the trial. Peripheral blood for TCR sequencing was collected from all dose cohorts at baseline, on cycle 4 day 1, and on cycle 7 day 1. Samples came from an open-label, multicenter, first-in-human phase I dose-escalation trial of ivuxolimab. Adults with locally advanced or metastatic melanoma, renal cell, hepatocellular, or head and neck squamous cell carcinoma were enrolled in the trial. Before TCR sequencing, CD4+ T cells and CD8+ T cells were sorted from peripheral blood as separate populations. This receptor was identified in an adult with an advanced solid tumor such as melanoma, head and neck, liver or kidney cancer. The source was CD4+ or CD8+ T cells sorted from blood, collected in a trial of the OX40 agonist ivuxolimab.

This receptor carries the CDR3 CASSLSPGIENEQFF. The DNA sequence is as follows: TGTGCCAGCTCACTGTCACCTGGAATTGAGAATGAGCAGTTCTTC. In this chain, TRBV18 is recombined with TRBJ2-1; there is no confident call for the D gene. According to the germline V gene, CDR1 reads KGHSH and CDR2 reads LQKENI. The CDR3 goes from the cysteine to the phenylalanine over 15 residues. Of the read, only the CDR3 DNA is kept; its 45 bases are in frame from base 1. Trimming takes 4 bases from V and 7 bases from J, and the germline ends sit 17 bases apart.